This T cell receptor (beta chain) was found in a study of blood T cell repertoires in COVID-19. Study in general: PBMCs, B-cell-depleted T cells, or T cells provided the cDNA or gDNA that made up the material.

The CDR3 consists of 15 residues. CDR1 is PRHDT, CDR2 FYEKMQ, per germline (reference sequence). V was cut by 3 bases and J by 3 bases, with 14 bases left in between. As originally analysed: Reference gene primer amplification gave estimated nucleated cell counts. The table came from immunoSEQ multiplex PCR; TCRdb's copy has only in-frame clones and leaves some out. D and trimming come from the DNA, and the V and J calls and clone size come from that table. The sample lists roughly 130,000 clones, 90% seen once, with around 3.7% in the top ten. The chain combines TRBV13 with TRBJ1-1, with D possibly TRBD1 on 6 matching bases. This TCR was sampled from a man in his fifties with active COVID-19. Sequenced sample: peripheral blood. The CDR3 DNA is TGTGCCAGCAGCTTCACAGGGTTGGATCACACTGAAGCTTTCTTT. Its translation is CASSFTGLDHTEAFF.